The present TCR beta chain was sequenced within a study of shared clonotypes between healthy human individuals. Whole-study results and caveats: Naive subsets generally had larger estimated richness than memory subsets. Clonotype sharing among donors likely depends on sequencing depth.

A note on this clone: Antigen unknown.

TCRdb's copy holds only in-frame clones and misses some; the assay was immunoSEQ multiplex PCR. Here the sample spans fewer than 3 million clones, under 95% being singletons. Splitting of CD4+ cells produced CD45RA+ naive and CD45RA-negative memory subsets. The CDR3 consists of 15 residues. V shed 4 bases and J 1 base; nucleotides not matched to a gene: 7. Germline V lookup: CDR1 SGHDN, CDR2 FVKESK. The chain has TRBV14 and TRBJ2-7, with TRBD1 identical over 7 bases. This TCR derives from a man younger than 35 in good health. Some clones in this sample may be carry-over from other donors' samples. The sequenced sample consisted of naive CD4+ T cells from PBMCs. The subset is: CD45RA+ positively selected. The CDR3: CASSPRTGKSYEQYF. The DNA for the CDR3 is TGTGCCAGCAGCCCAAGGACAGGCAAATCCTACGAGCAGTACTTC.